This is a list of T cell receptor beta chains from one sample in a study of blood T cell repertoires in COVID-19. Produced via immunoSEQ multiplex PCR; TCRdb's table is partial and in-frame only. The table includes about 280,000 clones, 87% detected once. The material sequenced was PBMCs or T cells enriched from blood (not recorded which). The receptors were sampled from a woman between 40 and 50 years old who had recovered from COVID-19. CDR3s include the opening cysteine and the closing phenylalanine or tryptophan. Fields, in order: V gene, CDR3 length, CDR3 protein.

TRBV6-6 14 CASSYSVRVGEQYF
TRBV2 15 CASKGHRSSTDTQYF
TRBV9 14 CASSGQENTDTQYF
TRBV6-5 14 CASKSSGSTDTQYF
TRBV5-1 15 CASSLFVSGEETQYF
TRBV5-1 16 CASSLDLFSGANVLTF
TRBV3-1/TRBV3-2 14 CASSHRDRVGGYTF
TRBV6-2/TRBV6-3 14 CASSYSSLAGEGHF
TRBV6-5 14 CASSYSDGAYEQYF
TRBV7-2 14 CASSLTGVDYEQYF
TRBV29-1 15 CSAEAGGRVDRRRFF
TRBV19 13 CASSGQRNTEAFF
TRBV5-4 15 CASSLPGGRDYEQYF
TRBV3-1/TRBV3-2 13 CASSQASPDTQYF
TRBV15 14 CATSRGEQGSGYTF
TRBV9 15 CASSPTGHLNNEQFF
TRBV7-6 18 CASSLVATTGYSGNTIYF
TRBV6-1 14 CASSEGAITYGYTF
TRBV6-1 13 CASSQDSFYEQYF
TRBV7-9 16 CASSTRDSRLTGELFF
TRBV11-2 14 CASSSGLSNQPQHF
TRBV5-8 15 CASSLWAGSNQPQHF
TRBV5-4 14 CASSSLAEEETQYF
TRBV14 17 CASSQASGGFSYNEQFF
TRBV30 15 CAWMHRGPYTDTQYF
TRBV27 13 CASSRTGSTEAFF
TRBV6-5 14 CASSRDRVNTEAFF
TRBV11-2 16 CASSRRGRTAHPEAFF
TRBV2 13 CASIPGSGNTIYF
TRBV6-1 17 CASSGASAGTGPNTIYF
TRBV4-2 19 CASSHPGTSGPSSYNEQFF
TRBV30 13 CAWSAGVNTEAFF
TRBV6-2/TRBV6-3 16 CASSYTRGSTSYEQYF
TRBV11-2 16 CASSRWTSGRAETQYF
TRBV7-2 16 CASSLTVPPMNTEAFF
TRBV19 16 CASSMWGDSGANVLTF
TRBV28 17 CASGAQLDRGTSYEQYF
TRBV6-2/TRBV6-3 14 CASSYEGAIYGYTF
TRBV19 15 CASSIGPTEQETQYF
TRBV7-9 12 CASQGGLYEQYF
TRBV15 14 CATSRDGGWTTQFF
TRBV7-2 16 CASSAWTGLNTGELFF
TRBV14 21 CASSQDTPTPGPAASNQPQHF
TRBV7-2 13 CASSPLTLTEAFF
TRBV7-2 15 CASSLELVSAYEQYF
TRBV24-1 16 CATSDSNRGRGYGYTF
TRBV5-1 15 CASSLGQGTFGEQYF
TRBV5-1 16 CASSMTRTGRNTEAFF
TRBV30 13 CAWSVGRFYGYTF
TRBV6-4 12 CASSQGSGELFF
TRBV6-5 14 CASRRREGAYEQYF